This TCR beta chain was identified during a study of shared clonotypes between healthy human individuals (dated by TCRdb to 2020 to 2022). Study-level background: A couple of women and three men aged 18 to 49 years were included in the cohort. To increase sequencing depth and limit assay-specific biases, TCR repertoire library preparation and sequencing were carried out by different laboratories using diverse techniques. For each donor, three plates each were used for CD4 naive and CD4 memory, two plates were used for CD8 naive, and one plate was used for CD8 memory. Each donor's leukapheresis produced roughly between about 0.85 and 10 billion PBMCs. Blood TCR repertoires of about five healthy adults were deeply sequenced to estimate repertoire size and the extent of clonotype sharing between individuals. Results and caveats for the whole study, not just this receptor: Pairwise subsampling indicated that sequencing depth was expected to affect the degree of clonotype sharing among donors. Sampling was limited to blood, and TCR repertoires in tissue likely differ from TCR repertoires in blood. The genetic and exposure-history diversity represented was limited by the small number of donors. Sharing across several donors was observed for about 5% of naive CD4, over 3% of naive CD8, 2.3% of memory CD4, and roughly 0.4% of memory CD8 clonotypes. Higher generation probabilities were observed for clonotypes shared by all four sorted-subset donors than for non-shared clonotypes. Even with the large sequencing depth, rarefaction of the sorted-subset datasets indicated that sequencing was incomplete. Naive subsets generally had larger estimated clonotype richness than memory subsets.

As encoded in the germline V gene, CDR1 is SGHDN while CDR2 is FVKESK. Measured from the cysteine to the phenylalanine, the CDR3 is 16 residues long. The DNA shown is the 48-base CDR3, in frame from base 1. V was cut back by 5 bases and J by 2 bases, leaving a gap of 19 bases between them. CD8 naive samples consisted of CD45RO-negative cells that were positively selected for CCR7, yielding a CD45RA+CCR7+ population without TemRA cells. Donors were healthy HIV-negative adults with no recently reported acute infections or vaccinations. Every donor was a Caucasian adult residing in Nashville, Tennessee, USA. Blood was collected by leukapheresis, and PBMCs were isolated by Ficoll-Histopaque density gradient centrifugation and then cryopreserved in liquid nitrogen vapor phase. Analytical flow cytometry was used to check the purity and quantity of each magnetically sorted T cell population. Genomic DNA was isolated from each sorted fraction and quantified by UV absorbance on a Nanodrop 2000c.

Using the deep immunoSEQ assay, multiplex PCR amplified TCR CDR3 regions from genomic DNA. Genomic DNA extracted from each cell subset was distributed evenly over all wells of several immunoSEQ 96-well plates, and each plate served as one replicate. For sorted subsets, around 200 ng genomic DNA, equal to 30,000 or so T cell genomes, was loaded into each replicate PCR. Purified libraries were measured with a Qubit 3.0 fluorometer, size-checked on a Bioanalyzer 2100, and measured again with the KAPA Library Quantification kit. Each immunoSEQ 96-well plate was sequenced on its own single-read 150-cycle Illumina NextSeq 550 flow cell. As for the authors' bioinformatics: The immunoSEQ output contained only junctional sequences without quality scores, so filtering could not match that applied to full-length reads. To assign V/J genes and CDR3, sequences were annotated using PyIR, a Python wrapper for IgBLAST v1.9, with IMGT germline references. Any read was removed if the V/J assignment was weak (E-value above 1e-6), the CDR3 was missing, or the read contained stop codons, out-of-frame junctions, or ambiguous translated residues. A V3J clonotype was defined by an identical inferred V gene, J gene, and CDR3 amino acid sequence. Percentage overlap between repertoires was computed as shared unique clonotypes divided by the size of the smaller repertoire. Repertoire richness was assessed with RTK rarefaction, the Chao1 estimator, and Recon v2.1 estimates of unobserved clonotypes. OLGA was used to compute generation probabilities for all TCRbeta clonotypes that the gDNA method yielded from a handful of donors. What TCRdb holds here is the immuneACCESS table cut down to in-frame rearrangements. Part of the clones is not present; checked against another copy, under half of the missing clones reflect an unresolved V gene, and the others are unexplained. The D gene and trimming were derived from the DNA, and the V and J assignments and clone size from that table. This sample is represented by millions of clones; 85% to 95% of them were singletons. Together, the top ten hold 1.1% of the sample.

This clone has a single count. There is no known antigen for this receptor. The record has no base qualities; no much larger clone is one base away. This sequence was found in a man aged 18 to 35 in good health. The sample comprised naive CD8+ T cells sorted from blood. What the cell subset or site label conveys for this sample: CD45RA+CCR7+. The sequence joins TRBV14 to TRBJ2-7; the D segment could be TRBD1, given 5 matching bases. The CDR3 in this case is CASSASTAAITYEQYF. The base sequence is TGTGCCAGCAGCGCGTCGACAGCCGCGATAACCTACGAGCAGTACTTC.